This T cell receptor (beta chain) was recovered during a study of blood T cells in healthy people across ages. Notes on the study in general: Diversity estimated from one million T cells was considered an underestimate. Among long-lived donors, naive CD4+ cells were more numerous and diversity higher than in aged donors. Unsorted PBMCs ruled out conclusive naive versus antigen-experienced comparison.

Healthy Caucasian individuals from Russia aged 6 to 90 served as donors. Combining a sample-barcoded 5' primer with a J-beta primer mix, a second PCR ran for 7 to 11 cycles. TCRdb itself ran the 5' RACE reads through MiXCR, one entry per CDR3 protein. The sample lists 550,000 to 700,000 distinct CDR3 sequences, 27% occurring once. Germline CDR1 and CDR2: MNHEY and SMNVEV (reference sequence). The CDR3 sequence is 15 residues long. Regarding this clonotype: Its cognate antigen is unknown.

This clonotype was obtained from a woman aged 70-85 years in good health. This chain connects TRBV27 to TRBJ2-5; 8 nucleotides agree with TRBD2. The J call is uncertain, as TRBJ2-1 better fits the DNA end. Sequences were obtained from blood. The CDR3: CASSVYGRGVREQFF. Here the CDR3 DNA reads TGTGCCAGCAGCGTTTACGGGCGGGGGGTCCGAGAGCAGTTCTTC.